These 22 T cell receptor beta chains came from one sample sequenced in a study of CD8+CD57+ T cells in acquired aplastic anemia. Patients who underwent sequencing had shown CD8+CD57+ cell expansion by flow cytometry. TCR beta VDJ and CDR3 were profiled, and genomic DNA was the template. Via MiXCR, TCRdb re-called the reads, giving one row per CDR3 protein. The profile shows 150,000 to 200,000 distinct CDR3 sequences, approximately 48% of them singletons. The sample consisted of sorted CD4+, CD8+, or CD8+CD57+ T cells (not recorded which) from PBMCs. The receptors derive from a human donor with aplastic anemia.

The J gene is TRBJ1-1, the V gene TRBV10-3, with D perhaps matching TRBD1 (6 bases). The length of the CDR3 is 14 residues. CDR1 and CDR2 from the germline V gene are ENHRY and SYGVKD. Trimming removed 7 bases at V and 1 base at J, with 13 bases between. DNA of the CDR3: TGTGCCATCAACTCACAGGGAGCGAACACTGAAGCTTTCTTT. Translating gives CAINSQGANTEAFF.

The sample holds many counts of this clonotype. The chain employs TRBV2 and TRBJ1-5; 7 bases line up with TRBD1. The junction had 5 bases not matched to a gene; V was cut back by 4 bases and J by 5 bases. This CDR3 has 14 amino acids. Germline V CDR1 and CDR2: SNHLY, FYNNEI. The CDR3 loop is CASSVRQGDQPQHF. The CDR3 DNA follows: TGTGCCAGCAGTGTCAGACAGGGTGATCAGCCCCAGCATTTT.

The rearrangement uses TRBV12-3 or TRBV12-4 and TRBJ2-7; no firm D call. The CDR3 is 14 residues long. Between the trimmed V and J ends, which lost 2 bases and 2 bases, there was a span of 10 bases. CDR3 DNA sequence: TGTGCCAGCAGTTTATCGGTCAGAACCTACGAGCAGTACTTC. This translates into CASSLSVRTYEQYF.

CDR3 sequence (DNA): TGTGCCAGCAGTTTTAAAGGTTCCTACGAGCAGTACTTC. It translates to CASSFKGSYEQYF. The genes are TRBV12-3 or TRBV12-4 and TRBJ2-7; D is unclear. Trimming cost V 3 bases and J 1 base, with 7 bases left between them. This CDR3 is built from 13 residues.

This clonotype occurred many times. In DNA form, the CDR3 reads TGTGCCACCAGTGATCCCATTAATACTAGCACAGATACGCAGTATTTT. Translating gives CATSDPINTSTDTQYF. This sequence joins TRBV24-1 and TRBJ2-3; D not resolved. This CDR3 is 16 amino acids long. Germline values: CDR1 KGHDR, CDR2 SFDVKD. V was clipped by 3 bases and J by 0 bases, with 12 bases between them.

The chain recombines TRBV20-1 with TRBJ2-7, with 9 bases aligning to TRBD1. Germline V gene data show CDR1 as DFQATT and CDR2 as SNEGSKA (reference sequence). The CDR3 covers 14 residues. The J segment lost 4 bases and the V segment lost 6 bases, leaving 10 bases of the junction unmatched. The CDR3 nucleotides read TGCAGTGCCACCGAGGGACAGGGTCAATACGAGCAGTACTTC. This gives the protein CSATEGQGQYEQYF.

J is TRBJ2-5 and V is TRBV20-1; D is perhaps TRBD2 (7 bases). V was pared by 5 bases and J by 5 bases, with 15 bases between. Germline values: CDR1 DFQATT, CDR2 SNEGSKA (reference sequence). The CDR3 extends over 13 amino acids. This CDR3 reads CSAGGGGRETQYF. CDR3 DNA: TGCAGTGCTGGGGGAGGGGGGCGCGAGACCCAGTACTTC.

This clonotype was recorded many times. CDR3 residues: CASSLRGEGETQYF. DNA for the CDR3: TGTGCCAGCAGCCTACGGGGGGAGGGAGAGACCCAGTACTTC. This chain connects TRBV6-5 to TRBJ2-5; 7 nucleotides line up with TRBD2. CDR3 length: 14 amino acids. Per germline, CDR1 MNHEY and CDR2 SVGAGI. V lost 6 bases to trimming and J lost 4 bases; unmatched junction nucleotides: 8.

Judged by abundance, this clonotype is medium-sized (0.01 to 0.1%). The V and J genes are TRBV9 and TRBJ2-2, with D uncertain. The CDR3 is 12 amino acids. CDR1 and CDR2 from the germline V gene are SGDLS and YYNGEE. Trimming took off 2 bases at V and 8 bases at J, with 7 bases between the two ends. CDR3 region: CASSVRVGELFF. CDR3 DNA sequence: TGTGCCAGCAGCGTCCGGGTGGGGGAGCTGTTTTTT.

On this clonotype itself: Its ends do not fully match the called genes, so a read error is possible. The V and J genes are TRBV6-2 or TRBV6-3 and TRBJ2-3; possibly TRBD1 or TRBD2 for D (5 bases each). The CDR3 consists of 15 residues. Germline V gene data show CDR1 as MNHEY and CDR2 as SVGEGT. CDR3 residues: CASSAPGRRTDTQCF. CDR3 sequence (DNA): TGTGCCAGCAGTGCCCCGGGGCGTCGTACAGATACGCAGTGTTTT.

The V and J genes are TRBV15 and TRBJ2-1, with 7 bases fitting TRBD1. This CDR3 has 16 amino acids. V shed 4 bases and J 7 bases; nucleotides not matched to a gene: 13. Germline lookup yields CDR1 LNHNV and CDR2 YYDKDF (reference sequence). The CDR3 here is CATSITEQGRSNEQFF. CDR3 nucleotides: TGTGCCACCAGCATAACCGAACAGGGGCGTTCAAATGAGCAGTTCTTC.

The chain combines TRBV5-1 with TRBJ2-7; no clear D gene. CDR3 length equals 14 residues. Between the trimmed V and J ends, which lost 0 bases and 4 bases, there was a span of 11 bases. CDR1 SGHRS and CDR2 YFSETQ come from the germline V gene. The CDR3 loop reads CASSLERAAYEQYF. As DNA, the CDR3 is TGCGCCAGCAGCTTGGAACGGGCGGCGTACGAGCAGTACTTC.

A remark on this clonotype: A much larger clone is a single base away; this may be a read error. This sequence joins TRBV6-2 or TRBV6-3 and TRBJ2-7, with 11 bases that match TRBD2. Germline V gives CDR1 MNHEY, CDR2 SVGEGT. CDR3 length: 17 residues. The CDR3 bases are TGTGCCAGCAGTTTAGGAGTTTTAGCGGGAGGGTCCTACGATCAGTACTTC. Amino acid sequence: CASSLGVLAGGSYDQYF.

The rearrangement links TRBV10-2 to TRBJ2-5; D possibly corresponds to TRBD2 (7 bases). The CDR3 runs to 13 residues. Germline CDR1 and CDR2: WSHSY and SAAADI. The germline V and J ends were trimmed by 7 bases and 6 bases, with 15 bases remaining between them. CDR3 sequence reads: CASTLGGVKTQYF. The CDR3 DNA follows: TGCGCCAGCACCCTAGGGGGGGTCAAGACCCAGTACTTC.

This clonotype was detected only once. The V call is TRBV7-6, the J call TRBJ1-6; 10 bases map to TRBD1. This CDR3 comprises 15 residues. After removal of 5 bases from V and 12 bases from J, the junction contained 10 bases not matched to a gene. Germline assignment: CDR1 SGHVS and CDR2 FNYEAQ. CDR3 loop: CASSAVTGGGGPLHF. CDR3 DNA: TGTGCCAGCAGCGCCGTGACAGGGGGCGGTGGACCCCTCCACTTT. The full variable domain, completed using reference TRBV7-6 and TRBJ1-6, is GAGVSQSPRYKVTKRGQDVALRCDPISGHVSLYWYRQALGQGPEFLTYFNYEAQQDKSGLPNDRFSAERPEGSISTLTIQRTEQRDSAMYRCASSAVTGGGGPLHFGNGTRLTVT.

This clonotype was recorded a few times. V gene TRBV2 combines with J gene TRBJ1-5; 8 bases map to TRBD1. CDR1 SNHLY and CDR2 FYNNEI come from the germline V gene. V lost 3 bases to trimming and J lost 7 bases; unmatched junction nucleotides: 8. The CDR3 runs 15 residues. CDR3 sequence: CASSEGLGQDQPQHF. The CDR3 DNA sequence: TGTGCCAGCAGTGAGGGTTTGGGACAGGACCAGCCCCAGCATTTT.

The chain employs TRBV10-1 and TRBJ2-3; no firm D call. Trimming stripped 3 bases from V and 0 bases from J, with 4 bases between. The germline gives CDR1 WNHNN, CDR2 SYGVQD (reference sequence). This CDR3 is 13 amino acids long. The CDR3 region is CASSDPSTDTQYF. The CDR3 DNA sequence: TGCGCCAGCAGTGACCCGAGCACAGATACGCAGTATTTT.

The chain joins TRBV20-1 to TRBJ2-2; D is possibly TRBD1 or TRBD2 (6 bases each). Germline V gene lookup returns CDR1 DFQATT and CDR2 SNEGSKA (reference sequence). CDR3 length: 15 amino acids. Between the trimmed V and J ends, which lost 3 bases and 6 bases, there was a span of 17 bases. The CDR3 loop reads CSARLDTGGAGELFF. The DNA of the CDR3 is TGCAGTGCTAGGCTAGATACCGGGGGCGCCGGGGAGCTGTTTTTT.

The gene calls are TRBV10-3 and TRBJ1-1; 9 nucleotides line up with TRBD1. The trim removed 0 bases at V and 5 bases at J, leaving 4 bases unmatched. The CDR3 is 15 amino acids. Germline values: CDR1 ENHRY, CDR2 SYGVKD. In nucleotides, the CDR3 is TGTGCCATCAGTGAGTCGGGACAGGGATTAACTGAAGCTTTCTTT. Amino acids: CAISESGQGLTEAFF.

This clonotype was recorded many times. The rearrangement links TRBV10-3 to TRBJ1-2; the match to TRBD1 covers 7 bases. Germline-derived CDR1 and CDR2 are ENHRY and SYGVKD. This CDR3 contains 17 residues. Trimming took 0 bases from V and 2 from J; bases not matched to a gene: 9. CDR3 sequence reads: CAISESRQGGTNYGYTF. Here the CDR3 DNA reads TGTGCCATCAGTGAGTCTCGACAGGGTGGAACCAACTATGGCTACACCTTC.

This clonotype was detected only a few times. The gene calls are TRBV2 and TRBJ2-3, with D unresolved. V was shortened by 3 bases and J by 0 bases, with 4 bases between the two germline ends. The germline CDR1 and CDR2 sequences are SNHLY and FYNNEI. The CDR3 is 13 residues long. In nucleotides, the CDR3 is TGTGCCAGCAGTGAGGCCAGCACAGATACGCAGTATTTT. Translation: CASSEASTDTQYF.

The rearrangement joins TRBV5-6 to TRBJ1-2; 7 bases fit TRBD1. J lost 4 bases, V lost 4 bases, and 10 bases had no gene match. Germline loops: CDR1 SGHDT, CDR2 YYEEEE. CDR3 size: 15 residues. The CDR3 protein is CASSHTWDSLYGYTF. The CDR3 nucleotides read TGTGCCAGCAGCCACACATGGGACAGTCTCTATGGCTACACCTTC.